The table lists the clone carrying this T cell receptor beta chain with a few counts. Its antigen is not identified. Stem cell-like memory, regulatory, central memory and naive CD4+ cells were sorted via CD45RO/CCR7/CD25/CD127/CD95/CD27. The entry originates in a study of beta chain features in type 1 diabetes. Study-level background: Examination of sorted cells across all samples involved approximately 100,000,000 cells. General study findings and limits: Compared to healthy donors, patients appeared to have naive, central memory and Treg TCRB repertoires that were more alike. For TCRB rearrangement, an influence of HLA type remained unresolved here. There was a moderate but significant shortening of TCRB CDR3s in all four CD4+ subsets of Type 1 diabetes patients.

Germline CDR1 and CDR2: KGHSH and LQKENI. This CDR3 spans 13 amino acids. The V gene lost 6 bases and the J gene lost 1 base, with 9 bases spanning the gap. As every portion of the isolated RNA was reverse transcribed, the sequencing read expressed TCRB transcripts. Profiling relied on immunoSEQ multiplex PCR, and the TCRdb table lists in-frame clones only, not all of them. Of 250,000 to 300,000 clones detected, roughly a quarter appear once; the ten largest clones hold roughly 0.011%. The chain has TRBV18 and TRBJ1-1; D uncertain. This receptor was taken from a woman aged 25 to 39 with type 1 diabetes. Input material: naive CD4+ T cells from blood. The CDR3 coding sequence is TGTGCCAGCTCCGGGCGGGAGAACACTGAAGCTTTCTTT. Encoded protein: CASSGRENTEAFF.